Following are 21 T cell receptor beta chains from one sample sequenced in a study of cytomegalovirus exposure and HLA in healthy donors. This PCR relied on a set of 60 Vbeta primers and 13 Jbeta primers. The table came from immunoSEQ multiplex PCR; TCRdb's copy has only in-frame clones and leaves some out. The table shows around 98,000 clones, with roughly 81% occurring only once. Input material: PBMCs. The source is a man aged 40-50 years in good health and CMV-seronegative.

The chain employs TRBV2 and TRBJ1-5; the D gene is possibly TRBD1 (6 bases). The germline V and J ends were trimmed by 6 bases and 6 bases, with 15 bases remaining between them. Germline values: CDR1 SNHLY, CDR2 FYNNEI. The CDR3 runs 14 residues. The CDR3 reads CASSLSGGVQPQHF. The CDR3 nucleotides are TGTGCCAGCAGCTTAAGTGGGGGCGTTCAGCCCCAGCATTTT.

The chain combines TRBV18 with TRBJ2-1; 13 nucleotides match TRBD2. V shed 4 bases, J shed 7 bases, and the junction held 7 bases outside the gene matches. This CDR3 is 16 amino acids long. Germline CDR1 reads KGHSH; CDR2 reads LQKENI. The CDR3 DNA is TGTGCCAGCTCACATTGGACTAGCGGGGGACTAAATGAGCAGTTCTTC. This translates into CASSHWTSGGLNEQFF.

V and J are TRBV20-1 and TRBJ1-1; no definite D call. Trimming cost V 3 bases and J 1 base, with 3 bases left between them. This CDR3 has 11 amino acids. CDR1 is DFQATT, CDR2 SNEGSKA, per germline (reference sequence). CDR3: CSASRNTEAFF. CDR3 nucleotide sequence: TGCAGTGCTAGCCGGAACACTGAAGCTTTCTTT.

The chain combines TRBV7-7 with TRBJ1-1, with D possibly matching TRBD1 (6 bases). The CDR3 has 13 amino acids. Trimming removed 3 bases from V and 2 bases from J, with 7 bases in between. CDR1 is SSHAT, CDR2 FNYEAQ, per germline (reference sequence). This CDR3 is CASSLGQNTEAFF. The CDR3 DNA sequence: TGTGCCAGCAGCTTGGGACAAAACACTGAAGCTTTCTTT.

This clone occurred once. The chain is built from TRBV27 and TRBJ1-4, with D possibly matching TRBD1 (5 bases). The CDR3 loop spans 15 amino acids. Germline CDR1 MNHEY, CDR2 SMNVEV (reference sequence). The V gene lost 5 bases and the J gene lost 5 bases, with 15 bases spanning the gap. The CDR3 here is CASSGLSGPNEKLFF. CDR3 sequence (DNA): TGTGCCAGCAGTGGCCTTTCAGGGCCAAATGAAAAACTGTTTTTT.

The table lists this clone with a few counts. The genes are TRBV11-3 and TRBJ1-1, with D uncertain. The germline CDR1 and CDR2 sequences are SGHNT and YENEEA. V lost 1 base and J lost 0, with 3 bases in between. This CDR3 contains 13 residues. The CDR3 nucleotides are TGTGCCAGCAGCTTAGTCATGAACACTGAAGCTTTCTTT. Protein: CASSLVMNTEAFF.

The V and J genes are TRBV5-1 and TRBJ1-1; D may be TRBD1 (5 bases). The V end lost 4 bases, the J end lost 0 bases, and 16 bases lay between the germline ends. CDR1 and CDR2 (germline): SGHRS, YFSETQ. The CDR3 runs 16 residues. CDR3: CASSPLTVLLNTEAFF. CDR3 in DNA: TGCGCCAGCAGCCCGCTGACAGTCCTACTGAACACTGAAGCTTTCTTT.

The chain recombines TRBV19 with TRBJ2-6; the D gene is possibly TRBD1 (5 bases). Per germline, CDR1 LNHDA and CDR2 SQIVND (reference sequence). V was clipped by 3 bases and J by 2 bases, with 8 bases between them. This CDR3 comprises 15 residues. The CDR3 spells CASSIQGPGANVLTF. The CDR3 coding sequence is TGTGCCAGTAGTATTCAGGGTCCTGGGGCCAACGTCCTGACTTTC.

This chain connects TRBV5-4 to TRBJ2-3; 7 bases are shared with TRBD2. Per germline, CDR1 SGHNT and CDR2 YYREEE (reference sequence). The CDR3 loop spans 15 amino acids. V shed 0 bases, J shed 2 bases, and the junction held 3 bases outside the gene matches. The CDR3 reads CASSLGLAHTDTQYF. The CDR3 region has the DNA TGTGCCAGCAGCTTGGGACTAGCCCACACAGATACGCAGTATTTT.

J is TRBJ2-1 and V is TRBV6-5; D is perhaps TRBD2 (6 bases). Germline V gene sequence: CDR1 MNHEY, CDR2 SVGAGI. The CDR3 extends over 14 amino acids. The V end was cut by 0 bases, the J end by 10 bases, with 13 bases between. The CDR3 region has the DNA TGTGCCAGCAGTTACTCCACCGGGAGAGGGGAGCAGTTCTTC. It encodes CASSYSTGRGEQFF.

This rearrangement joins TRBV14 to TRBJ2-1; 8 positions agree with TRBD2. CDR3 length equals 17 residues. The V gene end was trimmed by 6 bases and the J gene end by 7 bases; junction bases not matched to a gene: 17. Germline CDR1 is SGHDN and CDR2 is FVKESK. The DNA of the CDR3 is TGTGCCAGCAGATCCCAGGTAGACGGCGGGGGGTTAAATGAGCAGTTCTTC. Amino acid sequence: CASRSQVDGGGLNEQFF.

The chain has TRBV5-1 and TRBJ2-1; TRBD2 agrees at 10 bases. Germline values: CDR1 SGHRS, CDR2 YFSETQ. There are 16 residues in the CDR3. V lost 3 bases to trimming and J lost 4 bases; unmatched junction nucleotides: 7. The CDR3 nucleotides read TGCGCCAGCAGCTACACATCGGGACTAGCGTACAATGAGCAGTTCTTC. Its translation is CASSYTSGLAYNEQFF.

The chain links TRBV29-1 to TRBJ1-1, with D hard to call. The V end lost 7 bases, the J end lost 1 base, and 16 bases lay between the germline ends. The CDR3 is 14 amino acids. The germline CDR1 and CDR2 sequences are SQVTM and ANQGSEA. The CDR3 loop reads CSAARDTPNTEAFF. The CDR3 region has the DNA TGCAGCGCGGCTCGTGACACTCCGAACACTGAAGCTTTCTTT.

V is TRBV5-1 and J is TRBJ1-5, with TRBD1 matching 7 bases. Germline V lookup: CDR1 SGHRS, CDR2 YFSETQ. The J segment lost 2 bases and the V segment lost 4 bases, leaving 6 bases of the junction unmatched. This CDR3 has 15 amino acids. CDR3 residues: CASSATGARNQPQHF. For the CDR3, the DNA is TGCGCCAGCAGCGCTACAGGGGCTCGCAATCAGCCCCAGCATTTT.

The rearrangement links TRBV7-2 to TRBJ1-1; the D gene is possibly TRBD1 (5 bases). Germline V lookup: CDR1 SGHTA, CDR2 FQGNSA. This CDR3 is built from 13 residues. V was shortened by 2 bases and J by 4 bases, with 8 bases between the two germline ends. CDR3 region: CASSLRGVTEAFF. CDR3 in DNA: TGTGCCAGCAGCTTACGGGGGGTCACTGAAGCTTTCTTT. The full variable domain, with the rest looked up from reference TRBV7-2 and TRBJ1-1, is GAGVSQSPSNKVTEKGKDVELRCDPISGHTALYWYRQSLGQGLEFLIYFQGNSAPDKSGLPSDRFSAERTGGSVSTLTIQRTQQEDSAVYLCASSLRGVTEAFFGQGTRLTVV.

This clone was observed a single time. V usage is TRBV7-7 and J usage is TRBJ2-2, with a weak D call TRBD1 (8 bases). Trimming took off 5 bases at V and 4 bases at J, with 23 bases between the two ends. CDR3 length: 18 amino acids. Germline values: CDR1 SSHAT, CDR2 FNYEAQ (reference sequence). CDR3 in DNA: TGTGCCAGCAGCCCCAGATCCGGACAGGGAGGGACCACCGGGGAGCTGTTTTTT. It codes for CASSPRSGQGGTTGELFF.

The rearrangement links TRBV21-1 to TRBJ2-3; TRBD1 reflects the table's D call only, with no check against the DNA. TRBV21-1 is a pseudogene locus. This CDR3 is built from 18 residues. CDR3 bases: TGTGCCAGCAGCAAACCACGTAAAGGGACAGAAGACACAGATACGCAGTATTTT. Protein: CASSKPRKGTEDTDTQYF.

This chain links TRBV7-9 with TRBJ1-4; 9 positions match TRBD1. V was clipped by 4 bases and J by 7 bases; unmatched bases: 7. Germline CDR1 SEHNR, CDR2 FQNEAQ (reference sequence). There are 15 residues in the CDR3. For the CDR3, the DNA is TGTGCCAGCAGCTCCGACAGGGGGGCTAGTGAAAAACTGTTTTTT. Protein: CASSSDRGASEKLFF.

The chain links TRBV7-2 to TRBJ2-1; the D gene is possibly TRBD1 (6 bases). The V gene's germline CDR1 is SGHTA and CDR2 FQGNSA. The germline V and J ends were trimmed by 4 bases and 7 bases, with 17 bases remaining between them. The CDR3 has 15 residues. CDR3 DNA: TGTGCCAGCAGCTCGCCAGGGGTAGCGTCAAATGAGCAGTTCTTC. As protein: CASSSPGVASNEQFF. The variable domain in full, completed from reference TRBV7-2 and TRBJ2-1, reads GAGVSQSPSNKVTEKGKDVELRCDPISGHTALYWYRQSLGQGLEFLIYFQGNSAPDKSGLPSDRFSAERTGGSVSTLTIQRTQQEDSAVYLCASSSPGVASNEQFFGPGTRLTVL.

This chain links TRBV15 with TRBJ2-5; 12 bases match TRBD2. The junction had 10 bases not matched to a gene; V was cut back by 0 bases and J by 5 bases. Germline CDR1 is LNHNV and CDR2 is YYDKDF (reference sequence). The CDR3 consists of 18 residues. The CDR3 nucleotides read TGTGCCACCAGCAGAGAGGGCTCTCTAGCGGGGGGGCGGGAGACCCAGTACTTC. It translates to CATSREGSLAGGRETQYF.

The chain joins TRBV28 to TRBJ2-5; perhaps TRBD1 as D (6 bases). The CDR3 totals 14 residues. Looked up from germline, CDR1 is MDHEN and CDR2 is SYDVKM. V was trimmed by 6 bases and J by 5 bases, leaving 16 bases between them. CDR3 coding DNA: TGTGCCAGCAGGCACCGGGACATTGACGAGACCCAGTACTTC. Translated, it gives CASRHRDIDETQYF.